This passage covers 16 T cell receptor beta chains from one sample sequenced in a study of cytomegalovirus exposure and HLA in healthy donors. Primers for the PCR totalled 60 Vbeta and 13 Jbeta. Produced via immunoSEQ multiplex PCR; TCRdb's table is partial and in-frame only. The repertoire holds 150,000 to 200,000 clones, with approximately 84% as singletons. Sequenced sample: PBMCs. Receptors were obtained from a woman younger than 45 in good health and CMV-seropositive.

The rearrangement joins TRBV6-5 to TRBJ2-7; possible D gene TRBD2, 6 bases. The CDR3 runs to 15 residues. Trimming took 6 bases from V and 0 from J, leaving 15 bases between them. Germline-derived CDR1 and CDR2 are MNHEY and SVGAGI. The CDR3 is CASRPGDWGSYEQYF. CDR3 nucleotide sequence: TGTGCCAGCAGGCCGGGGGACTGGGGCTCCTACGAGCAGTACTTC.

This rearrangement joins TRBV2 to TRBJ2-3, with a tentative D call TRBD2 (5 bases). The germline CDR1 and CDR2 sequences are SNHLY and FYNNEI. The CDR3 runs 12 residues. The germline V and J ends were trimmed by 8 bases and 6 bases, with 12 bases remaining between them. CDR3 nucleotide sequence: TGTGCCAGCGGCGGGCTGGGGGATACGCAGTATTTT. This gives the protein CASGGLGDTQYF.

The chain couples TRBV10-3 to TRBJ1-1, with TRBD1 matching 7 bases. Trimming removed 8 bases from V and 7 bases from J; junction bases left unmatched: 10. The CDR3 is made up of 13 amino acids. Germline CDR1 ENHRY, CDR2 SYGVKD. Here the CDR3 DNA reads TGTGCCATCGGCGACAGGGTAGGAGGTGAAGCTTTCTTT. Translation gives CAIGDRVGGEAFF.

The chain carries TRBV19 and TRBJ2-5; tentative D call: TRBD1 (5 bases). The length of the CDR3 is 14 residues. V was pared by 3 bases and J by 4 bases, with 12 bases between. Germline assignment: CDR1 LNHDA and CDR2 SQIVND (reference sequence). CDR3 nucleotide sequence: TGTGCCAGTAGTATCCAGGGCTTCGGAGAGACCCAGTACTTC. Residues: CASSIQGFGETQYF.

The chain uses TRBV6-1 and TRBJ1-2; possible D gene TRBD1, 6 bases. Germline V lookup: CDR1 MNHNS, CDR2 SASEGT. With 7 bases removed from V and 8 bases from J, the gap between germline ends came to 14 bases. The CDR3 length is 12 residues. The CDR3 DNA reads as TGTGCCAGCATTGGACAGAAAGCGGGCTACACCTTC. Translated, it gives CASIGQKAGYTF.

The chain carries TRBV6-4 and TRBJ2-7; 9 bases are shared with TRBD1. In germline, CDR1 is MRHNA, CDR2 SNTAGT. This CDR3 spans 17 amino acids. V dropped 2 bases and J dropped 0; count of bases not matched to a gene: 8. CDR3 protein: CASSDVQGAKVSYEQYF. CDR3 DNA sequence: TGTGCCAGCAGTGACGTACAGGGGGCGAAGGTCTCCTACGAGCAGTACTTC.

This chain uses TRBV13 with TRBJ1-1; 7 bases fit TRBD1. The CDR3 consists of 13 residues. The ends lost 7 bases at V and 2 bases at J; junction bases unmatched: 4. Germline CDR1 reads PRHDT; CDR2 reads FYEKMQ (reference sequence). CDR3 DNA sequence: TGTGCCAGCATGGGGACAGAAAACACTGAAGCTTTCTTT. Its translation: CASMGTENTEAFF. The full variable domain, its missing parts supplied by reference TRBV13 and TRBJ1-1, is AAGVIQSPRHLIKEKRETATLKCYPIPRHDTVYWYQQGPGQDPQFLISFYEKMQSDKGSIPDRFSAQQFSDYHSELNMSSLELGDSALYFCASMGTENTEAFFGQGTRLTVV.

This chain's CDR3 is CASSLQGQGIEAFF. CDR3 DNA sequence: TGCGCCAGCAGCCTCCAGGGGCAGGGGATTGAAGCTTTCTTT. V and J are TRBV5-1 and TRBJ1-1; a possible D gene is TRBD1 (6 bases). This CDR3 spans 14 amino acids. Germline CDR1 is SGHRS and CDR2 is YFSETQ. V was cut by 4 bases and J by 7 bases, with 17 bases left in between. Full variable domain (outside the CDR3, taken from reference TRBV5-1 and TRBJ1-1): KAGVTQTPRYLIKTRGQQVTLSCSPISGHRSVSWYQQTPGQGLQFLFEYFSETQRNKGNFPGRFSGRQFSNSRSEMNVSTLELGDSALYLCASSLQGQGIEAFFGQGTRLTVV.

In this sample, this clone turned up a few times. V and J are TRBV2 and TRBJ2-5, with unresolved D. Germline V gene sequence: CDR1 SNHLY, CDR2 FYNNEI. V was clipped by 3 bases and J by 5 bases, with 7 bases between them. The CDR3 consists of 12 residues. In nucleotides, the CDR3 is TGTGCCAGCAGTGAGGCCCCGGAGACCCAGTACTTC. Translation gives CASSEAPETQYF.

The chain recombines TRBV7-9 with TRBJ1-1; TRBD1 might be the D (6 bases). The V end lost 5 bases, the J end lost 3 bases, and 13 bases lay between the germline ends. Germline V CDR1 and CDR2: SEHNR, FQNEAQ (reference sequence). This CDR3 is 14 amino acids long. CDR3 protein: CASSQDSSDTEAFF. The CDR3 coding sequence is TGTGCCAGCAGCCAGGACAGCTCCGACACTGAAGCTTTCTTT.

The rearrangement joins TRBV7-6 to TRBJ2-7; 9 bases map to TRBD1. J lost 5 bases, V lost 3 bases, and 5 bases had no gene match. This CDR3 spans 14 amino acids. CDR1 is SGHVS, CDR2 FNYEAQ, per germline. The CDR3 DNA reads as TGTGCCAGCAGCTTTTGGACAGGGGAGGACGAGCAGTACTTC. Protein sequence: CASSFWTGEDEQYF.

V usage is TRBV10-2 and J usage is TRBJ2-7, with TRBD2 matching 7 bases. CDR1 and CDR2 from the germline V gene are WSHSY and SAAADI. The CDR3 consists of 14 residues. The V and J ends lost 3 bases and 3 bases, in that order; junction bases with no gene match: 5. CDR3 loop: CASSDGGSFYEQYF. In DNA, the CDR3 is TGCGCCAGCAGTGACGGCGGGAGCTTCTACGAGCAGTACTTC.

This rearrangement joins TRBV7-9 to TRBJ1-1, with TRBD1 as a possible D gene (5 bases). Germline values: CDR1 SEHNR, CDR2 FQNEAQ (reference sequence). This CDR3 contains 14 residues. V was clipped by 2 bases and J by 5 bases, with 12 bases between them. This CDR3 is CASSLSRGSTEAFF. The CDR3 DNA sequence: TGTGCCAGCAGCTTAAGCCGGGGGAGTACTGAAGCTTTCTTT.

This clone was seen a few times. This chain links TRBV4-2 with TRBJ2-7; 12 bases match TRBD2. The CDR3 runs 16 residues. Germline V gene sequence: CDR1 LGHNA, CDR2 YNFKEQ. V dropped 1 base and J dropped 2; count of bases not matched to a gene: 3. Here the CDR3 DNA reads TGTGCCAGCAGCCAAGCACTAGCGGGGGGAACCTACGAGCAGTACTTC. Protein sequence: CASSQALAGGTYEQYF.

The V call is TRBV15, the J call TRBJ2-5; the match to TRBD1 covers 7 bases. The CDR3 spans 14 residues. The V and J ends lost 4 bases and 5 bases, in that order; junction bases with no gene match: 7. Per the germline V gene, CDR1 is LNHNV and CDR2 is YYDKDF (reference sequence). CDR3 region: CATSTTTGLETQYF. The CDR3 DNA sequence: TGTGCCACCAGCACCACGACAGGGTTGGAGACCCAGTACTTC. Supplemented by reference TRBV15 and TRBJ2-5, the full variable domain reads DAMVIQNPRYQVTQFGKPVTLSCSQTLNHNVMYWYQQKSSQAPKLLFHYYDKDFNNEADTPDNFQSRRPNTSFCFLDIRSPGLGDTAMYLCATSTTTGLETQYFGPGTRLLVL.

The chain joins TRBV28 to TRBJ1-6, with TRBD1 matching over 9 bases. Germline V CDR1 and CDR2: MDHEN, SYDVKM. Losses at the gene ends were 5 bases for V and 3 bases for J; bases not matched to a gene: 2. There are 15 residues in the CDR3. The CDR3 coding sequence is TGTGCCAGCAGTACGACAGGGGGCTATAATTCACCCCTCCACTTT. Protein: CASSTTGGYNSPLHF.